This TCR beta chain was profiled in a study of OX40 agonist ivuxolimab in advanced cancers. About the study: Participants, 75% to 85% male, averaged 60 years of age, ranging from about 23 to 80. Findings and caveats of the study: Antigen targets of the expanded peripheral T cells went undetermined.

Generated by immunoSEQ multiplex PCR, the TCRdb table keeps only in-frame clones and is missing some. Of roughly 37,000 clones in the sample, about 79% were seen once. CDR1 and CDR2 from the germline V gene are DFQATT and SNEGSKA (reference sequence). The CDR3 is made up of 11 amino acids. With regard to this clone: Antigen specificity is unknown.

The sequence was obtained from an adult with an advanced solid tumor such as melanoma, head and neck, liver or kidney cancer. The sequencing used CD4+ or CD8+ T cells sorted from blood, collected in a trial of the OX40 agonist ivuxolimab. The genes are TRBV20-1 and TRBJ2-1; TRBD1 matches at 9 bases. CDR3 in amino acids: CSPGQGNEQFF. The CDR3 bases are TGCAGCCCGGGACAGGGCAATGAGCAGTTCTTC.